Listed below are T cell receptor beta chains from one sample, sequenced in a study of T cell repertoires in cytomegalovirus infection. Each CDR3 protein is one row after TCRdb ran MiXCR on the reads. The top ten clones hold approximately 44% of a sample with approximately 260,000 distinct CDR3 sequences, 15% to 20% of them seen once. Sequencing was carried out using CD8+ T cells from PBMCs. These receptors originate from a human donor in good health (CMV status not recorded). Some clones in this sample may be carry-over from other donors' samples. Both conserved end residues are part of each CDR3. D genes are given only for firm matches. Not all rows give a size; the values are once, few, many and, for expanded clones, a class.

size: once
D: -
J: TRBJ2-7
V: TRBV7-9
DNA: TGTGCCAGCAGCTGGGCCACTGACTACGAGCAGTACTTC
CDR3: CASSWATDYEQYF

size: many
D: -
J: TRBJ1-2
V: TRBV25-1
DNA: TGTGCCAGCACCTTGGGGACTAACTATGGCTACACCTTC
CDR3: CASTLGTNYGYTF

size: few
D: -
J: TRBJ2-1
V: TRBV27
DNA: TGTGCCAGCAGTTTATCGACGGCGGGACACTACAGCTCCTACAATGAGCAGTTCTTC
CDR3: CASSLSTAGHYSSYNEQFF

size: many
D: -
J: TRBJ1-1
V: TRBV4-1
DNA: TGCGCCAGCAGCCAAGAAGGACAGATAAACACTGAAGCTTTCTTT
CDR3: CASSQEGQINTEAFF

size: many
D: TRBD1
J: TRBJ2-7
V: TRBV19
DNA: TGTGCCAGCGCTGACAGGGGAACCTACGAGCAGTACTTC
CDR3: CASADRGTYEQYF

size: many
D: -
J: TRBJ2-7
V: TRBV7-9
DNA: TGTGCCATCGACGCAGGGTCCTACGAGCAGTACTTC
CDR3: CAIDAGSYEQYF

size: many
D: -
J: TRBJ1-5
V: TRBV12-5
DNA: TGTGCTAGTGGTTTGGTGGCAGGGGTGCAGCCCCAGCATTTT
CDR3: CASGLVAGVQPQHF

size: -
D: -
J: TRBJ1-1
V: TRBV6-5
DNA: TGTGCCAGCAGTTTCTCAGGGGACTTGAACACTGAAGCTTTCTTT
CDR3: CASSFSGDLNTEAFF

size: few
D: TRBD2
J: TRBJ2-1
V: TRBV18
DNA: TGTGCCAGCTCACCACCCGAGCGGGGGTACAATGAGCAGTTCTTC
CDR3: CASSPPERGYNEQFF

size: -
D: -
J: TRBJ2-1
V: TRBV24-1
DNA: TGTGCCACCAGTGATTTTCCGGACAGCCGCGATGAGCAGTTCTTC
CDR3: CATSDFPDSRDEQFF

size: few
D: -
J: TRBJ2-2
V: TRBV4-2
DNA: TGTGCCAGCAGCCAAGTTCTGGACCCATACACCGGGGAGCTGTTTTTT
CDR3: CASSQVLDPYTGELFF

size: -
D: -
J: TRBJ1-1
V: TRBV2
DNA: TGTGCCAGCGGAGACTGGAACACTGAAGCTTTCTTT
CDR3: CASGDWNTEAFF

size: -
D: -
J: TRBJ2-7
V: TRBV6-1
DNA: TGTGCCAGCGGTTGGGGGTCCGGCGAGCAGTACTTC
CDR3: CASGWGSGEQYF

size: many
D: -
J: TRBJ2-5
V: TRBV20-1
DNA: TGCAGTGCTAGAGGGCGGGATTTCCAAGAGACCCAGTACTTC
CDR3: CSARGRDFQETQYF

size: -
D: TRBD1
J: TRBJ1-1
V: TRBV14
DNA: TGTGCCAGCAGCCCCAGGGGGCGAGGGGCTTTCTTT
CDR3: CASSPRGRGAFF

size: -
D: -
J: TRBJ2-7
V: TRBV11-2
DNA: TGTGCCAGCGAAGGGGAGGCCTACGAGCAGTACTTC
CDR3: CASEGEAYEQYF

size: many
D: -
J: TRBJ2-7
V: TRBV7-9
DNA: TGTGCCAGCAGCTTAGCCCAATACGAGCAGTACTTC
CDR3: CASSLAQYEQYF

size: few
D: -
J: TRBJ2-1
V: TRBV5-6
DNA: TGTGCCAGCAGCTTGGAGCGAGGTAGCGGCCACAATGAGCAGTTCTTC
CDR3: CASSLERGSGHNEQFF

size: few
D: TRBD2
J: TRBJ2-7
V: TRBV12-3/TRBV12-4
DNA: TGTGCCAGCAGCCGGACTAGCGGGGGGGACGGCTACGAGCAGTACTTC
CDR3: CASSRTSGGDGYEQYF

size: few
D: -
J: TRBJ1-1
V: TRBV28
DNA: TGTGCCAGCAGTCCTTACAGCACTGAAGCTTTCTTT
CDR3: CASSPYSTEAFF

size: few
D: TRBD2
J: TRBJ2-2
V: TRBV5-4
DNA: TGTGCCAGCAGCGCGGGACTAGCGGACACCGGGGAGCTGTTTTTT
CDR3: CASSAGLADTGELFF

size: many
D: TRBD1
J: TRBJ2-5
V: TRBV4-1
DNA: TGCGCCAGCAGCCAAGCCAACGACAGGGGCGAGACCCAGTACTTC
CDR3: CASSQANDRGETQYF

size: few
D: -
J: TRBJ1-2
V: TRBV7-3
DNA: TGTGCCAGCAGCTTAACCTCTGGGGACGGCCGAGCTTATGGCTACACCTTC
CDR3: CASSLTSGDGRAYGYTF

size: many
D: -
J: TRBJ1-4
V: TRBV12-3/TRBV12-4
DNA: TGTGCCAGCAGTTCCCACGGGGCAGCTAATGAAAAACTGTTTTTT
CDR3: CASSSHGAANEKLFF

size: -
D: -
J: TRBJ2-1
V: TRBV15
DNA: TGTGCCACCAGCAGAGAGCCGGGGACCCCCAACAATGAGCAGTTCTTC
CDR3: CATSREPGTPNNEQFF